Listed here are 18 T cell receptor beta chains from one sample, sequenced in a study of shared clonotypes between healthy human individuals. Naive CD8 cells, CD45RO-negative and positively selected for CCR7, excluded terminally differentiated effector memory CD45RA+ cells. Sequencing used immunoSEQ multiplex PCR; TCRdb keeps in-frame clones, though not all of them. The sample yields around 700,000 clones, about 90% seen once. Sequences were obtained from naive CD8+ T cells sorted from blood. The receptors derive from a young man in good health.

The chain carries TRBV10-3 and TRBJ2-1; TRBD1 is a possible D gene (6 bases). The CDR3 is 15 residues long. Looked up from germline, CDR1 is ENHRY and CDR2 is SYGVKD. V lost 6 bases and J lost 4, with 16 bases in between. The CDR3 here is CAISSRSQGYNEQFF. The CDR3 DNA follows: TGTGCCATCAGCTCCAGGTCACAGGGTTACAATGAGCAGTTCTTC.

V is TRBV5-5 and J is TRBJ2-7, with D maybe TRBD2 (5 bases). From germline, CDR1 is SGHKS and CDR2 YYEKEE (reference sequence). The CDR3 sequence is 13 residues long. Trimming cost V 1 base and J 4 bases, with 9 bases left between them. CDR3 DNA sequence: TGTGCCAGCAGCTTGACCTCGGGGTACGAGCAGTACTTC. It yields the protein CASSLTSGYEQYF.

This clone came up once. The CDR3 DNA is TGTGCCAGCAGCCAACTCCCGGGAGCCGATATCTCTGGGGCCAACGTCCTGACTTTC. Its translation is CASSQLPGADISGANVLTF. The chain employs TRBV7-6 and TRBJ2-6, with D perhaps matching TRBD2 (6 bases). CDR1 SGHVS and CDR2 FNYEAQ come from the germline V gene. This CDR3 spans 19 amino acids. V was shortened by 5 bases and J by 0 bases, with 20 bases between the two germline ends. Full variable domain (rest looked up from reference TRBV7-6 and TRBJ2-6): GAGVSQSPRYKVTKRGQDVALRCDPISGHVSLYWYRQALGQGPEFLTYFNYEAQQDKSGLPNDRFSAERPEGSISTLTIQRTEQRDSAMYRCASSQLPGADISGANVLTFGAGSRLTVL.

The chain couples TRBV28 to TRBJ1-5; weak D call: TRBD1 (6 bases). Germline V gene data show CDR1 as MDHEN and CDR2 as SYDVKM. Trimming took 3 bases from V and 5 from J, leaving 14 bases between them. The CDR3 loop spans 15 amino acids. CDR3: CASSLSLRGHQPQHF. The CDR3 DNA is TGTGCCAGCAGTTTGTCCCTGCGGGGGCATCAGCCCCAGCATTTT.

This clone was seen a few times. The V gene is TRBV23-1, the J gene TRBJ2-1; D is possibly TRBD2 (7 bases). TRBV23-1 is identified as an open reading frame with a role that is uncertain. Trimming removed 0 bases at V and 7 bases at J, with 10 bases between. This CDR3 has 14 amino acids. Written as DNA, the CDR3 is TGCGCCAGCAGTCAATCGGGAGGGGGGAATGAGCAGTTCTTC. Protein sequence: CASSQSGGGNEQFF.

The V and J genes are TRBV9 and TRBJ2-1, with 12 nucleotides matching TRBD2. The J segment lost 6 bases and the V segment lost 4 bases, leaving 5 bases of the junction unmatched. CDR3 length: 15 residues. Germline CDR1 SGDLS, CDR2 YYNGEE. CDR3 in amino acids: CASSKTSGRPNEQFF. CDR3 sequence (DNA): TGTGCCAGCAGCAAAACTAGCGGGAGGCCCAATGAGCAGTTCTTC.

CDR3 DNA: TGTGCCTGGAGTGACCCCACCGGGGAGCTGTTTTTT. Translating it yields CAWSDPTGELFF. V is TRBV30 and J is TRBJ2-2, with unresolved D. V shed 1 base and J shed 4 bases, with 4 bases lying between them. Germline CDR1 is GTSNPN and CDR2 is SVGIG (reference sequence). This CDR3 has 12 residues.

J is TRBJ2-7 and V is TRBV29-1; TRBD1 agrees at 8 bases. From germline, CDR1 is SQVTM and CDR2 ANQGSEA. The CDR3 sequence is 13 residues long. V lost 6 bases, J lost 3 bases, and 7 bases stayed unmatched. The CDR3 DNA reads as TGCAGCGTGACAGGGGTAACCAACTACGAGCAGTACTTC. Encoded protein: CSVTGVTNYEQYF.

This clone came up once. V gene TRBV11-2 combines with J gene TRBJ2-7; 7 bases line up with TRBD1. The CDR3 totals 14 residues. The J segment lost 2 bases and the V segment lost 6 bases, leaving 7 bases of the junction unmatched. The V gene's germline CDR1 is SGHAT and CDR2 FQNNGV. The CDR3: CASRRPGQTYEQYF. The DNA of the CDR3 is TGTGCCAGCAGACGGCCGGGACAGACCTACGAGCAGTACTTC.

The chain uses TRBV5-8 and TRBJ1-1, with D possibly being TRBD1 (6 bases). The germline V gene encodes CDR1 SGHTS and CDR2 YDEGEE. This CDR3 contains 12 residues. Trimming left V 5 bases short and J 6 bases short, with 11 bases between. The chain's CDR3 is CASSPGTPEAFF. The CDR3 DNA follows: TGTGCCAGCAGTCCCGGGACACCTGAAGCTTTCTTT.

V gene TRBV7-8 combines with J gene TRBJ2-5; D call uncertain. The ends were cut back, 5 bases at V and 0 bases at J, with 10 bases in the middle. Germline V lookup: CDR1 SGHVS, CDR2 FQNEAQ. The CDR3 is 14 amino acids. The CDR3 DNA is TGTGCCAGCAGCCCGACGGATAACCAAGAGACCCAGTACTTC. It specifies CASSPTDNQETQYF.

The chain employs TRBV7-9 and TRBJ2-1; D call uncertain. The length of the CDR3 is 14 residues. Between the trimmed V and J ends, which lost 4 bases and 5 bases, there was a span of 12 bases. CDR1 is SEHNR and CDR2 is FQNEAQ in the germline V gene (reference sequence). CDR3: CASSSPRTNNEQFF. The CDR3 DNA is TGTGCCAGCAGCTCCCCTCGAACGAACAATGAGCAGTTCTTC.

This clone was seen just once. J is TRBJ2-1 and V is TRBV5-4; D is possibly TRBD1 (6 bases). CDR3 length: 15 amino acids. Germline lookup yields CDR1 SGHNT and CDR2 YYREEE (reference sequence). Between the trimmed V and J ends, which lost 1 base and 0 bases, there was a span of 8 bases. The CDR3 protein is CASSLQGSSYNEQFF. The CDR3 DNA is TGTGCCAGCAGCTTGCAGGGGAGCTCCTACAATGAGCAGTTCTTC.

The gene calls are TRBV2 and TRBJ1-2, with D possibly matching TRBD1 (6 bases). The V end lost 5 bases, the J end lost 6 bases, and 19 bases lay between the germline ends. CDR1 SNHLY and CDR2 FYNNEI come from the germline V gene. The CDR3 spans 15 residues. The CDR3 DNA reads as TGTGCCAGCAGTTTCTGGTCGGGGGGCGCAAATGGCTACACCTTC. Translated, it gives CASSFWSGGANGYTF.

The rearrangement joins TRBV11-2 to TRBJ2-7; 8 bases map to TRBD2. Trimming at V came to 5 bases and at J to 4 bases, leaving 13 bases not matched to a gene. CDR1 is SGHAT and CDR2 is FQNNGV in the germline V gene. The CDR3 contains 16 residues. Here the CDR3 reads CASSAGTGRASYEQYF. The CDR3 coding sequence is TGTGCCAGCAGCGCTGGAACCGGGAGGGCCTCTTACGAGCAGTACTTC. Full variable domain (outside the CDR3, taken from reference TRBV11-2 and TRBJ2-7): EAGVAQSPRYKIIEKRQSVAFWCNPISGHATLYWYQQILGQGPKLLIQFQNNGVVDDSQLPKDRFSAERLKGVDSTLKIQPAKLEDSAVYLCASSAGTGRASYEQYFGPGTRLTVT.

This rearrangement joins TRBV7-7 to TRBJ2-7; D gene unclear. The CDR3 runs 14 residues. Looked up from germline, CDR1 is SSHAT and CDR2 is FNYEAQ (reference sequence). V was trimmed by 5 bases and J by 3 bases, leaving 14 bases between them. This CDR3 is CASSPLTDDYEQYF. In DNA, the CDR3 is TGTGCCAGCAGCCCCTTAACGGACGACTACGAGCAGTACTTC.

The sample holds one count of this clone. The gene calls are TRBV6-5 and TRBJ2-1, with TRBD1 as a possible D gene (5 bases). The V gene's germline CDR1 is MNHEY and CDR2 SVGAGI. V lost 4 bases, J lost 8 bases, and 12 bases lay in between. The CDR3 has 13 amino acids. For the CDR3, the DNA is TGTGCCAGCAGTTTTCAGGGTTGGCATGAGCAGTTCTTC. It specifies CASSFQGWHEQFF.

The chain has TRBV7-9 and TRBJ1-2; a weak D match, TRBD1 (5 bases). The V end was cut by 3 bases, the J end by 1 base, with 15 bases between. Germline values: CDR1 SEHNR, CDR2 FQNEAQ (reference sequence). The CDR3 runs to 16 residues. The CDR3 region is CASSFLGTDHNYGYTF. CDR3 sequence (DNA): TGTGCCAGCAGCTTCCTAGGGACCGATCATAACTATGGCTACACCTTC.